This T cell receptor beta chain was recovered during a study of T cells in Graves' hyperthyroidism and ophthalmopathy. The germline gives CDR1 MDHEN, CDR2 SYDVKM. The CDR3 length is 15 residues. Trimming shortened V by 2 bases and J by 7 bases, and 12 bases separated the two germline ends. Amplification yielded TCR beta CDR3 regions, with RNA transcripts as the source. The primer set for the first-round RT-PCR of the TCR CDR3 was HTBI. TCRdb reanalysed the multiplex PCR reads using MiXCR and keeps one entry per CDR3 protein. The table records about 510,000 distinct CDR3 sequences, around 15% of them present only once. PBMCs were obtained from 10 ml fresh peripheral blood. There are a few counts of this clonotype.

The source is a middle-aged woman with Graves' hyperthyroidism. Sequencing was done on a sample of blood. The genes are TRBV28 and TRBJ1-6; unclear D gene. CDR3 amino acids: CASSLSRVVNSPLHF. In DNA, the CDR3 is TGTGCCAGCAGTTTAAGTAGGGTGGTCAATTCACCCCTCCACTTT.